A single sample is the source of the 18 T cell receptor beta chains below, sequenced in a study of blood T cell repertoires in COVID-19. Assay: immunoSEQ multiplex PCR; the TCRdb copy retains only in-frame clones and omits some. The top ten hold 15% to 20% of the sample, which has some 220,000 clones, less than 90% seen once. Sequencing was done on a sample of peripheral blood. The receptors originated from a woman older than 75 with active or convalescent COVID-19.

This chain links TRBV7-2 with TRBJ1-2, with TRBD1 as a possible D gene (6 bases). The CDR3 loop spans 16 amino acids. Germline lookup yields CDR1 SGHTA and CDR2 FQGNSA. The germline V and J ends were trimmed by 1 base and 5 bases, with 17 bases remaining between them. In DNA, the CDR3 is TGTGCCAGCAGCTTAGGACCCAACAGGGATACATATGGCTACACCTTC. Protein product: CASSLGPNRDTYGYTF.

This chain connects TRBV30 to TRBJ2-7; 8 positions match TRBD2. Germline trimming cut 3 bases from V and 4 bases from J; bases unmatched to any gene: 5. Germline V gene sequence: CDR1 GTSNPN, CDR2 SVGIG (reference sequence). This CDR3 has 13 amino acids. The CDR3 region is CAWSQGTRYEQYF. For the CDR3, the DNA is TGTGCCTGGAGCCAAGGGACTAGGTACGAGCAGTACTTC. The variable domain in full, completed from reference TRBV30 and TRBJ2-7, reads SQTIHQWPATLVQPVGSPLSLECTVEGTSNPNLYWYRQAAGRGLQLLFYSVGIGQISSEVPQNLSASRPQDRQFILSSKKLLLSDSGFYLCAWSQGTRYEQYFGPGTRLTVT.

This chain joins TRBV18 and TRBJ2-2, with D uncertain. The V end was cut by 6 bases, the J end by 2 bases, with 16 bases between. Germline-derived CDR1 and CDR2 are KGHSH and LQKENI. The length of the CDR3 is 16 residues. CDR3 protein: CASSRVRATNTGELFF. CDR3 bases: TGTGCCAGCTCTCGAGTCAGAGCGACTAACACCGGGGAGCTGTTTTTT.

The chain carries TRBV24-1 and TRBJ1-1; TRBD1 matches 7 bases. The CDR3 spans 14 residues. V was pared by 5 bases and J by 6 bases, with 8 bases of the junction left unmatched. CDR1 is KGHDR, CDR2 SFDVKD, per germline. CDR3 nucleotides: TGTGCCACCAGTGGCCGGGACAGCTATTCTGAAGCTTTCTTT. Translated, it gives CATSGRDSYSEAFF.

The CDR3 sequence is CASSGDSTGNTIYF. In DNA, the CDR3 is TGTGCCAGCAGCGGGGACAGCACTGGAAACACCATATATTTT. V is TRBV5-6 and J is TRBJ1-3; TRBD1 agrees at 7 bases. Trimming cost V 4 bases and J 2 bases; bases outside gene matches: 3. Per germline, CDR1 SGHDT and CDR2 YYEEEE. The CDR3 extends over 14 amino acids. Looking up the rest from reference TRBV5-6 and TRBJ1-3 gives the full variable domain: DAGVTQSPTHLIKTRGQQVTLRCSPKSGHDTVSWYQQALGQGPQFIFQYYEEEERQRGNFPDRFSGHQFPNYSSELNVNALLLGDSALYLCASSGDSTGNTIYFGEGSWLTVV.

This chain joins TRBV7-2 and TRBJ1-2; no clear D. V lost 3 bases, J lost 1 base, and 3 bases lay in between. Germline CDR1 and CDR2: SGHTA and FQGNSA. The CDR3 has 12 amino acids. The CDR3 nucleotides read TGTGCCAGCAGCTTCAATAACTATGGCTACACCTTC. It specifies CASSFNNYGYTF.

The J gene is TRBJ1-2, the V gene TRBV7-9; 10 nucleotides match TRBD1. This CDR3 comprises 15 residues. Germline trimming cut 3 bases from V and 4 bases from J; bases unmatched to any gene: 5. The V gene's germline CDR1 is SEHNR and CDR2 FQNEAQ (reference sequence). The CDR3 bases are TGTGCCAGCAGCTTGGGGACAGGGGATCTCTATGGCTACACCTTC. Its translation is CASSLGTGDLYGYTF.

This clone was observed a single time. The V and J genes are TRBV28 and TRBJ1-2, with a weak D call TRBD1 (5 bases). The CDR3 has 15 amino acids. Trimming took off 4 bases at V and 0 bases at J, with 12 bases between the two ends. Germline CDR1 is MDHEN and CDR2 is SYDVKM. CDR3 protein: CASSSRGPANYGYTF. The CDR3 DNA reads as TGTGCCAGCAGTTCGCGGGGACCTGCTAACTATGGCTACACCTTC.

This clone was detected a few times. The chain carries TRBV4-1 and TRBJ2-1; maybe TRBD1 (5 bases). Germline CDR1 is MGHRA and CDR2 is YSYEKL. Between the trimmed V and J ends, which lost 0 bases and 10 bases, there was a span of 10 bases. The CDR3 sequence is 13 residues long. The CDR3 sequence: CASSQDVNREQFF. CDR3 bases: TGCGCCAGCAGCCAAGATGTCAACAGGGAGCAGTTCTTC.

The genes are TRBV12-3 or TRBV12-4 and TRBJ1-5, with D unresolved. Trimming stripped 8 bases from V and 7 bases from J, with 12 bases between. CDR3 length equals 12 residues. CDR3 coding DNA: TGTGCCAGCGACGGGGTCTCCCAGCCCCAGCATTTT. This sequence encodes CASDGVSQPQHF.

This clone was seen just once. The rearrangement joins TRBV18 to TRBJ2-3; the D is unclear. This CDR3 is 15 amino acids long. Germline assignment: CDR1 KGHSH and CDR2 LQKENI. Between the trimmed V and J ends, which lost 5 bases and 0 bases, there was a span of 12 bases. CDR3 coding DNA: TGTGCCAGCTCAATGACAACTTCTAGCACAGATACGCAGTATTTT. This gives the protein CASSMTTSSTDTQYF.

V and J are TRBV3-1 (or the pseudogene TRBV3-2) and TRBJ1-3; 11 bases fit TRBD1. Germline CDR1 and CDR2: LGHDT and YNNKEL (reference sequence). CDR3 length: 15 residues. Trimming removed 4 bases from V and 2 bases from J; junction bases left unmatched: 1. CDR3 loop: CASSPDRGPGNTIYF. Here the CDR3 DNA reads TGTGCCAGCAGCCCGGACAGGGGGCCTGGAAACACCATATATTTT.

The V call is TRBV7-2, the J call TRBJ1-6, with D perhaps TRBD1 (6 bases). This CDR3 is 17 amino acids long. Germline assignment: CDR1 SGHTA and CDR2 FQGNSA. V was shortened by 3 bases and J by 5 bases, with 17 bases between the two germline ends. CDR3 region: CASSLPITGFHNSPLHF. Written as DNA, the CDR3 is TGTGCCAGCAGCTTGCCGATTACAGGGTTTCATAATTCACCCCTCCACTTT.

V is TRBV7-3 and J is TRBJ2-1; the D gene is possibly TRBD2 (5 bases). V was clipped by 5 bases and J by 0 bases, with 11 bases between them. The CDR3 runs to 15 residues. CDR1 and CDR2 (germline): SGHTA, FQGTGA. The CDR3: CASSRSSYSYNEQFF. The CDR3 DNA sequence: TGTGCCAGCAGCCGATCTAGCTACTCCTACAATGAGCAGTTCTTC.

The chain employs TRBV6-2 or TRBV6-3 and TRBJ1-5, with TRBD1 as a possible D gene (5 bases). This CDR3 has 15 residues. CDR1 MNHEY and CDR2 SVGEGT come from the germline V gene. Trimming left V 2 bases short and J 6 bases short, with 14 bases between. This chain's CDR3 is CASSYGGAGAQPQHF. The CDR3 DNA sequence: TGTGCCAGCAGTTACGGAGGGGCCGGAGCTCAGCCCCAGCATTTT.

V gene TRBV7-9 combines with J gene TRBJ2-7; 10 nucleotides match TRBD2. CDR3 length equals 13 residues. Per the germline V gene, CDR1 is SEHNR and CDR2 is FQNEAQ (reference sequence). V was pared by 4 bases and J by 4 bases, with 1 base of the junction left unmatched. DNA of the CDR3: TGTGCCAGCAGCTATAGCGGGGGGTACGAGCAGTACTTC. It is translated as CASSYSGGYEQYF.

The chain has TRBV6-2 or TRBV6-3 and TRBJ2-5, with a tentative D call TRBD1 (5 bases). The CDR3 contains 15 residues. With 6 bases removed from V and 7 bases from J, the gap between germline ends came to 21 bases. Germline-derived CDR1 and CDR2 are MNHEY and SVGEGT. In DNA form, the CDR3 reads TGTGCCAGCAGCTCCCCTTACAGGTATTCGTGGACCCAGTACTTC. Translating it yields CASSSPYRYSWTQYF.

The rearrangement joins TRBV6-2 or TRBV6-3 to TRBJ2-1; possible D gene TRBD1, 6 bases. The CDR3 has 11 amino acids. Trimming pared 5 bases from V and 12 bases from J, leaving 11 bases between. The germline gives CDR1 MNHEY, CDR2 SVGEGT. The CDR3: CASSLRGGQFF. The CDR3 DNA is TGTGCCAGCAGTCTCCGAGGGGGGCAGTTCTTC.